A selection of T cell receptor beta chains follows, all from one sample in a study of blood T cell repertoires in COVID-19. Assay: immunoSEQ multiplex PCR; the TCRdb copy retains only in-frame clones and omits some. The sample carries a few hundred thousand clones, more than 65% recorded once. Material for sequencing was peripheral blood. The receptor set was obtained from a man in his fifties with active or convalescent COVID-19. The CDR3 runs from the conserved cysteine through the conserved F or W. The D gene is left open where the match is weak. Clone size, where shown, is once, few, many, or a class for clones that have expanded.

V: TRBV5-1
size: NA
D: NA
J: TRBJ2-2
CDR3: CASRVQGSPGELFF
DNA: TGCGCCAGCAGGGTACAGGGTTCGCCCGGGGAGCTGTTTTTT

V: TRBV5-1
size: NA
D: TRBD2
J: TRBJ2-2
CDR3: CASSPTLAGGTGELFF
DNA: TGCGCCAGCAGCCCTACACTAGCGGGAGGTACCGGGGAGCTGTTTTTT

V: TRBV19
size: NA
D: NA
J: TRBJ1-3
CDR3: CASTLGGGTTIYF
DNA: TGTGCCAGTACCCTTGGCGGCGGAACCACCATATATTTT

V: TRBV28
size: NA
D: NA
J: TRBJ1-1
CDR3: CASRPAGLVNTEAFF
DNA: TGTGCCAGCAGGCCTGCCGGACTCGTGAACACTGAAGCTTTCTTT

V: TRBV3-1/TRBV3-2
size: NA
D: TRBD2
J: TRBJ2-1
CDR3: CASSQPGTRYNEQFF
DNA: TGTGCCAGCAGCCAACCCGGGACTAGGTACAATGAGCAGTTCTTC

V: TRBV27
size: NA
D: NA
J: TRBJ2-7
CDR3: CASSLSPGTGLGEQYF
DNA: TGTGCCAGCAGTTTATCTCCGGGGACAGGACTAGGAGAGCAGTACTTC

V: TRBV11-2
size: once
D: NA
J: TRBJ1-1
CDR3: CASSPREGPEAFF
DNA: TGTGCCAGCAGCCCACGGGAGGGGCCAGAAGCTTTCTTT

V: TRBV7-3
size: NA
D: NA
J: TRBJ2-3
CDR3: CASSLGRQGSTDTQYF
DNA: TGTGCCAGCAGCTTAGGTCGGCAGGGAAGCACAGATACGCAGTATTTT

V: TRBV29-1
size: NA
D: NA
J: TRBJ2-3
CDR3: CSVEGTGLGSSGTQYF
DNA: TGCAGCGTTGAAGGGACAGGCTTGGGGAGTAGCGGTACGCAGTATTTT

V: TRBV6-5
size: NA
D: NA
J: TRBJ2-2
CDR3: CASSTGYAGELFF
DNA: TGTGCCAGCAGCACAGGGTATGCCGGGGAGCTGTTTTTT

V: TRBV7-3
size: NA
D: NA
J: TRBJ2-7
CDR3: CASSLTKTSRDEQYF
DNA: TGTGCCAGCAGCTTAACGAAAACTAGTCGCGACGAGCAGTACTTC

V: TRBV7-3
size: NA
D: NA
J: TRBJ2-5
CDR3: CASSWLPQETQYF
DNA: TGTGCCAGCAGCTGGTTACCCCAGGAGACCCAGTACTTC

V: TRBV4-1
size: NA
D: TRBD2
J: TRBJ2-2
CDR3: CASSKVGLAGNTGELFF
DNA: TGCGCCAGCAGCAAGGTGGGGCTAGCGGGGAACACCGGGGAGCTGTTTTTT

V: TRBV9
size: once
D: TRBD2
J: TRBJ2-5
CDR3: CASSVRRAGPTQEETQYF
DNA: TGTGCCAGCAGCGTCAGGAGAGCGGGACCAACCCAGGAGGAGACCCAGTACTTC

V: TRBV10-3
size: NA
D: TRBD1
J: TRBJ1-2
CDR3: CAISEVDRQGGYTF
DNA: TGTGCCATCAGTGAGGTGGACAGGCAGGGTGGCTACACCTTC

V: TRBV19
size: NA
D: NA
J: TRBJ2-3
CDR3: CASSTGVPTDTQYF
DNA: TGTGCCAGTAGTACAGGGGTCCCCACAGATACGCAGTATTTT

V: TRBV10-3
size: NA
D: TRBD1
J: TRBJ1-2
CDR3: CAISANLDRVLYGYTF
DNA: TGTGCCATCAGTGCCAACCTGGACAGGGTTCTCTATGGCTACACCTTC

V: TRBV10-2
size: once
D: TRBD2
J: TRBJ2-4
CDR3: CASSDGASGKANIQYF
DNA: TGCGCCAGCAGTGATGGGGCTAGCGGAAAAGCCAACATTCAGTACTTC

V: TRBV7-9
size: NA
D: TRBD1
J: TRBJ1-5
CDR3: CASSLGTGSNQPQHF
DNA: TGTGCCAGCAGCTTAGGGACAGGGAGCAATCAGCCCCAGCATTTT

V: TRBV30
size: NA
D: TRBD1
J: TRBJ1-1
CDR3: CAWSGQGSTEAFF
DNA: TGTGCCTGGAGTGGACAGGGGAGCACTGAAGCTTTCTTT

V: TRBV10-2
size: NA
D: TRBD2
J: TRBJ2-5
CDR3: CASNPSGTQETQYF
DNA: TGCGCCAGCAACCCTAGCGGTACCCAAGAGACCCAGTACTTC

V: TRBV6-5
size: NA
D: TRBD1
J: TRBJ1-2
CDR3: CASSYSFTGGYGYTF
DNA: TGTGCCAGCAGTTACTCGTTCACAGGGGGATATGGCTACACCTTC

V: TRBV19
size: NA
D: NA
J: TRBJ2-1
CDR3: CASSSGINEQFF
DNA: TGTGCCAGTAGTTCCGGGATCAATGAGCAGTTCTTC

V: TRBV7-2
size: NA
D: NA
J: TRBJ1-6
CDR3: CASSLEGIHNSPLHF
DNA: TGTGCCAGCAGCTTAGAGGGGATCCATAATTCACCCCTCCACTTT

V: TRBV7-2
size: NA
D: NA
J: TRBJ1-6
CDR3: CASSGSYNSPLHF
DNA: TGTGCCAGCAGCGGCAGTTATAATTCACCCCTCCACTTT

V: TRBV14
size: NA
D: NA
J: TRBJ1-6
CDR3: CASSQVGGGSSPLHF
DNA: TGTGCCAGCAGCCAAGTGGGCGGGGGTTCTTCACCCCTCCACTTT

V: TRBV24-1
size: NA
D: TRBD2
J: TRBJ2-1
CDR3: CATSDLGTSISEQFF
DNA: TGTGCCACCAGTGATTTGGGGACTAGCATAAGTGAGCAGTTCTTC

V: TRBV6-5
size: NA
D: NA
J: TRBJ1-4
CDR3: CASTWTAINEKLFF
DNA: TGTGCCAGCACCTGGACAGCGATTAATGAAAAACTGTTTTTT

V: TRBV4-3
size: NA
D: NA
J: TRBJ1-6
CDR3: CASSQGQKNSPLHF
DNA: TGCGCCAGCAGCCAAGGGCAGAAAAATTCACCCCTCCACTTT

V: TRBV3-1/TRBV3-2
size: NA
D: NA
J: TRBJ2-5
CDR3: CASSQGRGPYF
DNA: TGTGCCAGCAGCCAAGGGAGGGGGCCCTACTTC